Reported below is one T cell receptor beta chain. In this sample, this clone turned up once. The antigen it recognizes is unknown. Base qualities are missing; no much larger clone stands one base away. Donors were healthy HIV-negative adults with no recently reported acute infections or vaccinations. Every donor was a Caucasian adult residing in Nashville, Tennessee, USA. CD4+ T cells were enriched by magnetic negative selection, after which naive cells were positively selected on CD45RA and the negative fraction was taken as the memory subset. Blood was collected by leukapheresis, and PBMCs were isolated by Ficoll-Histopaque density gradient centrifugation and then cryopreserved in liquid nitrogen vapor phase. Analytical flow cytometry was used to check the purity and quantity of each magnetically sorted T cell population. Each sorted fraction had its genomic DNA isolated and then quantified by UV absorbance on a Nanodrop 2000c.

TCR CDR3 regions were amplified from genomic DNA by multiplex PCR using the deep immunoSEQ assay. Extracted genomic DNA from each cell subset was distributed evenly across all wells of several immunoSEQ 96-well plates, and each plate was treated as a replicate. Each replicate PCR for sorted subsets received approximately 220 ng genomic DNA, equal to roughly 30,000 T cell genomes. Purified libraries were quantified with a Qubit 3.0 fluorometer, sized on a Bioanalyzer 2100, and re-quantified with the KAPA Library Quantification kit. A separate single-read 150-cycle Illumina NextSeq 550 flow cell was used to sequence each immunoSEQ 96-well plate. The study's processing was this. The immunoSEQ output contained only junctional sequences without quality scores, so filtering could not match that applied to full-length reads. Sequences were annotated with PyIR, a Python wrapper for IgBLAST v1.9, using IMGT germline references to assign V/J genes and CDR3. Reads with weak V/J assignments (E-value above 1e-6), missing CDR3, stop codons, out-of-frame junctions, or ambiguous translated residues were removed. V3J clonotypes were defined as sequences sharing the same inferred V gene, J gene, and CDR3 amino acid sequence. Percentage overlap between repertoires was calculated by dividing the number of shared unique clonotypes by the size of the smaller repertoire. Three approaches were used to assess repertoire richness: RTK rarefaction, the Chao1 estimator, and Recon v2.1 estimates of unobserved clonotypes. OLGA was used to compute generation probabilities for all TCRbeta clonotypes that the gDNA method yielded from a handful of donors. The immuneACCESS repertoire file appears here via TCRdb, limited to in-frame rearrangements. These files lack a portion of the clones; in checked studies, under half of the deficit traces to unresolved V genes, and the cause of the others is not known. The V and J calls and the clone size are those of that table, but D and trimming were determined from the DNA. The sample data list approximately 2.5 million clones, and 85% to 95% of these were observed just once. Over 0.12% of the sample is taken by the ten largest.

This entry belongs to a study of shared clonotypes between healthy human individuals (TCRdb year 2020). Some background on the complete study: The cohort comprised a couple of women and a few men aged 18 to 49 years. Per donor, three plates each were used for CD4 naive and CD4 memory, two for CD8 naive, and one for CD8 memory. Per donor, leukapheresis produced somewhere between about 0.9 and 10 billion PBMCs. To estimate repertoire size and how much clonotypes are shared between individuals, the study performed deep sequencing of blood TCR repertoires from roughly five healthy adults. To increase sequencing depth and limit assay-specific biases, different laboratories used diverse techniques to prepare libraries and sequence TCR repertoires.

V drops 3 bases and J drops 1 base, leaving 8 bases in between. Spanning cysteine to phenylalanine, the CDR3 consists of 13 amino acids. The kept DNA is CDR3 alone, 39 bases in frame from the first base. CDR1 SGHRS and CDR2 YFSETQ are derived from the germline V gene. What the research found in general, with its limitations: Compared with non-shared clonotypes, clonotypes shared by all four sorted-subset donors had higher generation probabilities. Sharing across a few donors was observed for approximately 4.6% of naive CD4, 3% to 3.5% of naive CD8, roughly 2.4% of memory CD4, and roughly 0.4% of memory CD8 clonotypes. Sampling was restricted to blood, and TCR repertoires in tissue are likely to differ from TCR repertoires in blood. Pairwise subsampling indicated that sequencing depth was expected to affect the degree of clonotype sharing among donors. Naive subsets generally had larger estimated clonotype richness than memory subsets did. The small number of donors limited the genetic and exposure-history diversity represented. Even with the large sequencing depth, rarefaction of the sorted-subset datasets indicated that sequencing was incomplete.

Sequencing input: naive CD4+ T cells sorted from blood. The cell subset or site label of this sample denotes: CD45RA+ positively selected. The chain is encoded by TRBV5-1 joined to TRBJ2-7; the D gene is perhaps TRBD1, from 6 matching bases. The sequence came from a man aged 18 to 35 in good health. The CDR3 has the sequence CASSYDRSYEQYF. The sequence in DNA is TGCGCCAGCAGCTATGACAGGTCCTACGAGCAGTACTTC.